A selection of T cell receptor beta chains follows, all from one sample in a study of identical twins. TCRdb reprocessed the 5' RACE reads with MiXCR, giving one entry per CDR3 protein. The sample includes hundreds of thousands of distinct CDR3 sequences, about 18% of them seen just once. These data also formed part of another study, on T cells expressing NK-cell markers.

Sequencing input: PBMCs. The source is a woman between 18 and 30 years old in good health. CDR3s include the opening cysteine and the closing phenylalanine or tryptophan. The D gene is left open where the match is weak. Not every row has a clone size; where given, it reads once, few, many or a size class.

- TRBJ2-2 TRBD2 TRBV7-9 TGTGCCAGCAGCCGACCGGGACTAGAGAACACCGGGGAGCTGTTTTTT CASSRPGLENTGELFF
many TRBJ1-6 - TRBV10-3 TGTGCCATCAGCGAGGAAAATTCACCCCTCCACTTT CAISEENSPLHF
- TRBJ2-1 - TRBV12-3/TRBV12-4 TGTGCCAGCACCCAGAGAGATGAGCAGTTCTTC CASTQRDEQFF
- TRBJ2-3 - TRBV5-1 TGCGCCAGCAGCTTGGAGTCCCTAGATACAGATACGCAGTATTTT CASSLESLDTDTQYF
many TRBJ2-1 - TRBV12-3/TRBV12-4 TGTGCCAGCAGTTCGGGTTTGAATGAGCAGTTCTTC CASSSGLNEQFF
few TRBJ2-7 - TRBV29-1 TGCAGCGTTGTTGGTCTTCTATCTTCCTACGAGCAGTACTTC CSVVGLLSSYEQYF
- TRBJ2-4 - TRBV11-2 TGTGCCAGCAGCTTAGGGGTCGGATCAGTGGACATTCAGTACTTC CASSLGVGSVDIQYF
- TRBJ1-1 TRBD1 TRBV7-2 TGTGCCAGCAGCACCCAATCAGGACAGGGGGCAATTGCTTTCTTT CASSTQSGQGAIAFF
- TRBJ1-1 TRBD1 TRBV6-1 TGTGCCAGCAGTCCGAGGGGGCCTCGGACTGAAGCTTTCTTT CASSPRGPRTEAFF
many TRBJ2-3 - TRBV12-3/TRBV12-4 TGTGCCAGCAGTTCGACGGGGGCCAGCACAGATACGCAGTATTTT CASSSTGASTDTQYF
few TRBJ1-1 - TRBV6-5 TGTGCCAGCAGTTACGATGTTGGGGCTCGGAACACTGAAGCTTTCTTT CASSYDVGARNTEAFF
few TRBJ2-5 - TRBV7-7 TGTGCCAGCAGCACCAGGACCGAAGAGACCCAGTACTTC CASSTRTEETQYF
few TRBJ2-7 TRBD2 TRBV10-3 TGTGCCGTCCGACCAGATCGAGGGACTACCTACGAGCAGTACTTC CAVRPDRGTTYEQYF
- TRBJ2-1 - TRBV6-5 TGTGCCAGCAGATTTACTAGAGTTGGAGGAGAGCAGTTCTTC CASRFTRVGGEQFF
- TRBJ1-4 - TRBV29-1 TGCAGCGTTGAAGACCCGCCAATCCCGCAACTGTTTTTT CSVEDPPIPQLFF
few TRBJ1-1 - TRBV27 TGTGCCAGCAGTTTATCCGGGGCGCTAGAGGGTGAAGCTTTCTTT CASSLSGALEGEAFF
- TRBJ2-5 - TRBV2 TGTGCCAGCCGTCGGACCCCACAAGAGACCCAGTACTTC CASRRTPQETQYF
- TRBJ2-7 - TRBV6-1 TGTGCCAGCAGACGGGGGAGTACCTACGAGCAGTACTTC CASRRGSTYEQYF
- TRBJ2-1 TRBD2 TRBV20-1 TGCAGTTCCTTCTTCGGGAGGGGATCCAATGAGCAGTTCTTC CSSFFGRGSNEQFF
few TRBJ2-3 TRBD1 TRBV5-1 TGCGCCAGCTCCGGACAGGGTAATGAAGATACGCAGTATTTT CASSGQGNEDTQYF
few TRBJ2-1 TRBD2 TRBV25-1 TGTGCCAGCAGTGAAATGGGGAGGGGACGCTACAATGAGCAGTTCTTC CASSEMGRGRYNEQFF
- TRBJ2-7 - TRBV27 TGTGCCAGCAGAATTAGGGGGGCTGGCGAGCAGTACTTC CASRIRGAGEQYF
- TRBJ2-3 - TRBV5-6 TGTGCCAGCAGCATGTGGGGGGCAGATACGCAGTATTTT CASSMWGADTQYF
- TRBJ2-7 TRBD1 TRBV7-9 TGTGCCAGCAGCGTTACAGGGGTTACCTACGAGCAGTACTTC CASSVTGVTYEQYF
- TRBJ1-5 - TRBV7-2 TGTGCCAGCAGCTTTGGCGGACCGGGCTTAGGGCCCCAGCATTTT CASSFGGPGLGPQHF
- TRBJ2-2 - TRBV25-1 TGTGCCAGCAGTGTCTTTTCGGCGGAGAACACCGGGGAGCTGTTTTTT CASSVFSAENTGELFF
few TRBJ2-1 - TRBV9 TGTGCCAGCAGCGTAGATCCGGTCAATGAGCAGTTCTTC CASSVDPVNEQFF
few TRBJ2-1 TRBD1 TRBV7-8 TGTGCCAGCAGCTTCCCGAACGGGACAGCTAATGAGCAGTTCTTC CASSFPNGTANEQFF
- TRBJ2-6 - TRBV20-1 TGCAGTGCTAGTGTTACAAGCTCTGGGGCCAACGTCCTGACTTTC CSASVTSSGANVLTF
- TRBJ2-5 - TRBV29-1 TGCAGCGTTGGGCGGCCGGGGGAGACCCAGTACTTC CSVGRPGETQYF
- TRBJ2-1 TRBD1 TRBV5-1 TGCGCCAGCAGCTGGGGGACAGGGTCTTACAATGAGCAGTTCTTC CASSWGTGSYNEQFF
- TRBJ2-5 - TRBV20-1 TGCAGTGCTGCCGAACAGGGTTCGGCAGAGACCCAGTACTTC CSAAEQGSAETQYF
few TRBJ1-1 - TRBV10-3 TGTGCCATCGCGGGACACCTGAACACTGAAGCTTTCTTT CAIAGHLNTEAFF
many TRBJ2-1 - TRBV12-3/TRBV12-4 TGTGCCAGCGGAACCTTGACCGCCCCCTACAATGAGCAGTTCTTC CASGTLTAPYNEQFF
few TRBJ2-7 - TRBV7-2 TGTGCCAGCAGCTTAGACTTCCTCTACGAGCAGTACTTC CASSLDFLYEQYF
- TRBJ1-5 - TRBV29-1 TGCAGCGTTTCAGATAGCAATCAGCCCCAGCATTTT CSVSDSNQPQHF